This T cell receptor beta chain was observed in a study of blood T cell repertoires in COVID-19. Study background: There were acute and convalescent COVID-19 samples, and they came from the United States, Italy and Spain.

Profiling relied on immunoSEQ multiplex PCR, and the TCRdb table lists in-frame clones only, not all of them. Of 200,000 to 250,000 clones in the sample, roughly 80% were seen once. A word on this clone: Other DNA sequences within the sample encode an identical CDR3.

This CDR3 contains 10 residues. Germline V gene lookup returns CDR1 SQVTM and CDR2 ANQGSEA. V lost 6 bases and J lost 7; bases outside the gene matches: 0. The receptor was derived from a young woman with acute or convalescent COVID-19. Sequencing was performed on peripheral blood. The chain links TRBV29-1 to TRBJ2-1; TRBD2 aligns across 7 bases. The CDR3 nucleotides are TGCAGCGTGCGGGGGAATGAGCAGTTCTTC. Translated, it gives CSVRGNEQFF.